This T cell receptor beta chain is from a study of blood T cell repertoires in COVID-19. Study as a whole: T cells, B-cell-depleted T cells, or PBMCs supplied cDNA or gDNA.

Authors' processing steps: Amplification from reference gene primers served as the basis for estimated nucleated cell counts. Clones were read by immunoSEQ multiplex PCR, and TCRdb kept only the in-frame ones, dropping some. V and J calls and clone size are given by that table; D and trimming were obtained from the DNA. The repertoire includes some 360,000 clones, around 90% of them detected once, and about 3.9% sits in the top ten. One Seattle source followed patients from active infection through their disease course. The germline gives CDR1 MNHEY, CDR2 SVGAGI. The CDR3 is 13 amino acids. Deletions cut 7 bases from V and 1 base from J, with 10 bases between.

The receptor was derived from a woman aged 60-75 years with COVID-19, enrolled during active disease. Sequenced: peripheral blood. The genes are TRBV6-5 and TRBJ1-1, with TRBD1 as a possible D gene (6 bases). This chain's CDR3 is CASKDRTNTEAFF. The CDR3, as DNA: TGTGCCAGCAAAGACAGGACGAACACTGAAGCTTTCTTT.